The rows below give T cell receptor beta chains drawn from one sample of a study of Graves' ophthalmopathy and Graves' hyperthyroidism. Each CDR3 protein is one row after TCRdb ran MiXCR on the multiplex PCR reads. The sample comprises over a million distinct CDR3 sequences, less than 45% of which are singletons, and around 10% rests with the top ten. The specimen was peripheral blood or thyroid tissue (not recorded which). All receptors come from an adult man with Graves' hyperthyroidism. The CDR3 runs from the conserved cysteine through the conserved F or W. A D gene is named only where the DNA matches it firmly. Clone size is given for some rows only: seen once, a few or many times, or a class if the clone is expanded.

D	J	size	V	CDR3	DNA
TRBD2	TRBJ2-7	few	TRBV19	CASSRVAGGWYEQYF	TGTGCCAGTAGTAGGGTAGCGGGAGGCTGGTACGAGCAGTACTTC
.	TRBJ1-5	.	TRBV19	CASSKTENQPQHF	TGTGCCAGTAGTAAGACAGAAAATCAGCCCCAGCATTTT
.	TRBJ2-6	many	TRBV19	CAGRVSGANVLTF	TGTGCCGGCAGGGTTTCTGGGGCCAACGTCCTGACTTTC
TRBD2	TRBJ2-7	once	TRBV25-1	CASSERLAGDYEQYF	TGTGCCAGCAGTGAGCGACTAGCGGGAGACTACGAGCAGTACTTC
.	TRBJ1-1	many	TRBV24-1	CATSDTMGRVPTEAFF	TGTGCCACCAGTGATACAATGGGCCGAGTACCCACTGAAGCTTTCTTT
.	TRBJ1-6	.	TRBV10-3	CAISESWGPRSPLHF	TGTGCCATCAGTGAGTCATGGGGGCCTAGATCACCCCTCCACTTT
.	TRBJ1-5	.	TRBV27	CASSSRVGKPQHF	TGTGCCAGCAGTTCTAGGGTGGGGAAGCCCCAGCATTTT
TRBD1	TRBJ1-5	.	TRBV5-1	CASSLDRDRGLGNQPQHF	TGTGCCAGCAGCTTAGACAGGGACAGGGGCTTAGGTAATCAGCCCCAGCATTTT
TRBD1	TRBJ1-2	.	TRBV12-3/TRBV12-4	CASRRGQEANYGYTF	TGTGCCAGCAGGCGGGGACAGGAAGCTAACTATGGCTACACCTTC
TRBD2	TRBJ2-7	.	TRBV6-5	CASSPGTSGAWYEQYF	TGTGCCAGCAGCCCGGGGACTAGCGGGGCCTGGTACGAGCAGTACTTC
.	TRBJ1-5	many	TRBV19	CASNDGPNQPQHF	TGTGCCAGTAACGACGGCCCCAATCAGCCCCAGCATTTT
TRBD1	TRBJ1-1	many	TRBV5-1	CASSFRQGAFGTEAFF	TGCGCCAGCAGCTTTAGGCAGGGGGCGTTTGGCACTGAAGCTTTCTTT
.	TRBJ1-5	few	TRBV7-6	CASSLTGGISNQPQHF	TGTGCCAGCAGCTTGACGGGCGGGATAAGCAATCAGCCCCAGCATTTT
.	TRBJ1-5	.	TRBV29-1	CSVEDRGTRGNQPQHF	TGCAGCGTTGAAGATCGGGGAACGAGGGGCAATCAGCCCCAGCATTTT
TRBD1	TRBJ2-7	few	TRBV6-5	CASSYDRGLYEQYF	TGTGCCAGCAGTTACGACAGGGGGCTGTACGAGCAGTACTTC
.	TRBJ1-3	.	TRBV5-1	CASRSMGAGNTIYF	TGCGCCAGCAGGTCGATGGGGGCTGGAAACACCATATATTTT
.	TRBJ2-2	.	TRBV7-8	CASSLGLAELFF	TGTGCCAGCAGCTTAGGGCTGGCGGAGCTGTTTTTT
TRBD1	TRBJ2-5	.	TRBV24-1	CASSPGQSVTQYF	TGTGCCAGCAGTCCGGGACAGTCGGTGACCCAGTACTTC
.	TRBJ2-2	.	TRBV15	CAASRVGVAGGELFF	TGTGCCGCCAGCAGAGTTGGGGTGGCTGGCGGGGAGCTGTTTTTT
.	TRBJ1-3	few	TRBV16	CASSQLGRPTSSGNTIYF	TGTGCCAGCAGCCAATTGGGGAGACCCACGAGCTCTGGAAACACCATATATTTT
.	TRBJ2-2	.	TRBV7-3	CASSTPAGMNTGELFF	TGTGCCAGCAGCACCCCGGCGGGGATGAACACCGGGGAGCTGTTTTTT
TRBD2	TRBJ2-2	few	TRBV7-9	CASSRASGRRTGELFF	TGTGCCAGCAGCCGCGCGAGCGGGAGACGCACCGGGGAGCTGTTTTTT
.	TRBJ1-1	many	TRBV20-1	CSARADGGSEAFF	TGCAGTGCTAGAGCCGACGGTGGCTCTGAAGCTTTCTTT
TRBD1	TRBJ2-7	.	TRBV6-5	CASGQTGIYEQYF	TGTGCCAGCGGACAGACAGGGATCTACGAGCAGTACTTC
.	TRBJ2-7	.	TRBV10-2	CASSESAESYEQYF	TGCGCCAGCAGTGAGTCGGCGGAATCCTACGAGCAGTACTTC
TRBD2	TRBJ2-2	.	TRBV12-3/TRBV12-4	CASRWGGGELFF	TGTGCCAGCAGATGGGGGGGCGGGGAGCTGTTTTTT
.	TRBJ2-7	.	TRBV10-2	CASTPSVYGSYEQYF	TGCGCCAGCACCCCCTCGGTATACGGGTCCTACGAGCAGTACTTC
TRBD1	TRBJ1-2	.	TRBV15	CATSPRGGTGFGYTF	TGTGCCACCAGCCCCCGAGGCGGGACAGGGTTTGGCTACACCTTC
.	TRBJ1-1	.	TRBV5-4	CASSLSWGAEAFF	TGTGCCAGCAGCTTGTCTTGGGGGGCTGAAGCTTTCTTT
.	TRBJ2-5	.	TRBV2	CASTERATTQYF	TGTGCCAGCACCGAGAGGGCTACAACCCAGTACTTC
.	TRBJ1-1	.	TRBV7-2	CASRANPNTEAFF	TGTGCCAGCAGGGCTAATCCGAACACTGAAGCTTTCTTT
TRBD1	TRBJ1-2	few	TRBV7-9	CASSFNPGQGATGGGYTF	TGTGCCAGCAGTTTTAATCCGGGACAGGGGGCCACGGGGGGTGGCTACACCTTC
.	TRBJ2-2	.	TRBV2	CASIVADHTGELFF	TGTGCCAGTATCGTAGCGGACCACACCGGGGAGCTGTTTTTT
.	TRBJ2-7	.	TRBV15	CATSSSRRAGSYEQYF	TGTGCCACCAGCAGCTCTCGGAGAGCAGGGTCCTACGAGCAGTACTTC
TRBD1	TRBJ1-1	.	TRBV19	CASSIVGQGANTEAFF	TGTGCCAGTAGTATAGTCGGGCAGGGGGCGAACACTGAAGCTTTCTTT
.	TRBJ2-2	.	TRBV19	CASISLRGVTGELFF	TGTGCCAGTATTAGCCTGCGGGGAGTCACCGGGGAGCTGTTTTTT
.	TRBJ1-2	.	TRBV7-8	CASSLAQCDGYTF	TGTGCCAGCAGCTTAGCACAGTGTGATGGCTACACCTTC
.	TRBJ1-1	.	TRBV19	CASSIGSAEAFF	TGTGCCAGTAGTATCGGGAGCGCTGAAGCTTTCTTT
.	TRBJ2-2	many	TRBV7-2	CASRGLRDTGELFF	TGTGCCAGCAGGGGCCTTCGCGACACCGGGGAGCTGTTTTTT
TRBD2	TRBJ2-6	.	TRBV12-3/TRBV12-4	CASSLINLSGSSGANVLTF	TGTGCCAGCAGTTTAATCAACCTTAGCGGGAGCTCTGGGGCCAACGTCCTGACTTTC
.	TRBJ1-4	.	TRBV7-2	CASRPQGRNNEKLFF	TGTGCCAGCCGACCTCAGGGGAGAAATAATGAAAAACTGTTTTTT
TRBD2	TRBJ2-5	.	TRBV10-3	CAISESGGEPGAQYF	TGTGCCATCAGTGAGTCGGGAGGGGAACCCGGGGCCCAGTACTTC
.	TRBJ1-2	.	TRBV19	CASSENRSGGYTF	TGTGCCAGTAGTGAGAACAGGTCGGGCGGCTACACCTTC
TRBD1	TRBJ2-7	few	TRBV6-6	CASSEFGTDSYEQYF	TGTGCCAGCAGTGAATTTGGGACAGACTCCTACGAGCAGTACTTC
TRBD1	TRBJ1-2	.	TRBV25-1	CASSPGQGFGYGYTF	TGTGCCAGCAGTCCTGGACAGGGTTTCGGCTATGGCTACACCTTC
.	TRBJ2-7	few	TRBV3-1	CASSQARLNEQYF	TGTGCCAGCAGCCAAGCGAGACTCAACGAGCAGTACTTC
.	TRBJ1-4	many	TRBV25-1	CASSDLLEKLFF	TGTGCCAGCAGTGATCTGCTGGAAAAACTGTTTTTT